One sample yielded the 15 T cell receptor beta chains listed below, sequenced in a study of blood T cell repertoires in COVID-19. Here immunoSEQ multiplex PCR was the method, and the copy in TCRdb shows in-frame clones only, minus some. This sample yields 300,000 to 400,000 clones, of which roughly 86% are seen a single time; 7.8% belongs to the top ten. The sample taken for sequencing was peripheral blood. Source of these receptors: a woman aged 45-59 years who had recovered from COVID-19.

The chain joins TRBV27 to TRBJ2-1; D is undetermined. In germline, CDR1 is MNHEY, CDR2 SMNVEV (reference sequence). V gave up 3 bases and J gave up 7 bases, with 22 bases separating them. The CDR3 has 17 residues. CDR3 loop: CASSFRPTSVIENEQFF. In DNA form, the CDR3 reads TGTGCCAGCAGTTTTCGGCCGACTTCTGTCATTGAGAATGAGCAGTTCTTC.

The chain carries TRBV4-3 and TRBJ1-6, with 8 bases fitting TRBD1. CDR3 size: 17 residues. CDR1 and CDR2 from the germline V gene are LGHNA and YSLEER. Trimming cost V 0 bases and J 7 bases; bases outside gene matches: 8. This CDR3 is CASSQDHQGAINSPLHF. The DNA for the CDR3 is TGCGCCAGCAGCCAAGATCATCAGGGGGCGATAAATTCACCCCTCCACTTT.

This sequence joins TRBV27 and TRBJ2-3; the match to TRBD2 covers 12 bases. V shed 6 bases, J shed 6 bases, and the junction held 16 bases outside the gene matches. The CDR3 sequence is 18 residues long. Per the germline V gene, CDR1 is MNHEY and CDR2 is SMNVEV (reference sequence). This chain's CDR3 is CASRDSRPSGRAGDTQYF. The CDR3 DNA follows: TGTGCCAGCAGGGATTCAAGACCTAGCGGGAGGGCCGGTGATACGCAGTATTTT.

V gene TRBV27 combines with J gene TRBJ1-5; perhaps TRBD1 as D (5 bases). V shed 3 bases and J shed 4 bases, with 7 bases lying between them. Germline CDR1 reads MNHEY; CDR2 reads SMNVEV (reference sequence). CDR3 length: 13 residues. The CDR3 is CASSFQGNQPQHF. As DNA, the CDR3 is TGTGCCAGCAGTTTCCAGGGAAATCAGCCCCAGCATTTT.

The J gene is TRBJ2-1, the V gene TRBV6-6; the match to TRBD2 covers 13 bases. CDR1 is MNHNY and CDR2 is SVGAGI in the germline V gene (reference sequence). The CDR3 is 16 amino acids. Trimming took 2 bases from V and 7 from J; bases not matched to a gene: 5. The CDR3 DNA reads TGTGCCAGCAGTTACCTCACTAGCGGGGGGGGGAATGAGCAGTTCTTC. This gives the protein CASSYLTSGGGNEQFF.

The chain employs TRBV2 and TRBJ1-3; a weak D match, TRBD1 (6 bases). The ends were cut back, 6 bases at V and 4 bases at J, with 10 bases in the middle. Per the germline V gene, CDR1 is SNHLY and CDR2 is FYNNEI. This CDR3 is 13 amino acids long. The CDR3 sequence: CASSTGQGNTIYF. CDR3 coding DNA: TGTGCCAGCAGCACGGGACAAGGAAACACCATATATTTT.

This clone was seen only once. This rearrangement joins TRBV18 to TRBJ2-1; D may be TRBD1 (5 bases). CDR3 size: 16 residues. The V end was cut by 2 bases, the J end by 0 bases, with 11 bases between. Germline V CDR1 and CDR2: KGHSH, LQKENI. The CDR3 here is CASSPVGQSSYNEQFF. DNA for the CDR3: TGTGCCAGCTCACCAGTGGGGCAGAGCTCCTACAATGAGCAGTTCTTC. Supplemented by reference TRBV18 and TRBJ2-1, the full variable domain reads NAGVMQNPRHLVRRRGQEARLRCSPMKGHSHVYWYRQLPEEGLKFMVYLQKENIIDESGMPKERFSAEFPKEGPSILRIQQVVRGDSAAYFCASSPVGQSSYNEQFFGPGTRLTVL.

CDR3 residues: CASSLTPTNYNEQFF. Here the CDR3 DNA reads TGTGCCAGCAGTTTAACCCCGACTAACTACAATGAGCAGTTCTTC. This chain links TRBV27 with TRBJ2-1; D perhaps matches TRBD2 (5 bases). The CDR3 is 15 amino acids. The germline V gene encodes CDR1 MNHEY and CDR2 SMNVEV (reference sequence). V dropped 2 bases and J dropped 3 bases, with 11 bases sitting between them.

In its sample, this clone was seen many times. This chain uses TRBV5-1 with TRBJ2-1; 13 bases align to TRBD2. V gave up 4 bases and J gave up 7 bases; unmatched junction bases: 14. Germline-derived CDR1 and CDR2 are SGHRS and YFSETQ. CDR3 size: 18 residues. CDR3 residues: CASSRRTSGSRTVNEQFF. In nucleotides, the CDR3 is TGCGCCAGCAGCAGGAGGACTAGCGGGAGCAGGACGGTTAATGAGCAGTTCTTC.

This chain joins TRBV28 and TRBJ2-5, with 7 bases matching TRBD1. The V gene's germline CDR1 is MDHEN and CDR2 SYDVKM. J gave up 2 bases and V 5 bases, and 11 bases lay outside the gene matches. The CDR3 contains 16 residues. The CDR3 region has the DNA TGTGCCAGCAGTCCCCACTGGGGCAGGGGGCAAGAGACCCAGTACTTC. Residues: CASSPHWGRGQETQYF.

The J gene is TRBJ2-2, the V gene TRBV4-3; 12 bases match TRBD1. The junction had 3 bases not matched to a gene; V was cut back by 0 bases and J by 7 bases. The germline V gene has CDR1 LGHNA and CDR2 YSLEER. This CDR3 has 16 amino acids. The CDR3 here is CASSQEGQGAGGELFF. DNA of the CDR3: TGCGCCAGCAGCCAAGAGGGACAGGGGGCTGGCGGGGAGCTGTTTTTT.

This clone was counted only a few times. V usage is TRBV28 and J usage is TRBJ2-7; TRBD1 aligns across 9 bases. Trimming removed 5 bases from V and 6 bases from J; junction bases left unmatched: 11. Per germline, CDR1 MDHEN and CDR2 SYDVKM. The CDR3 is made up of 15 amino acids. This CDR3 is CASSTRDRVRFEQYF. The CDR3 region has the DNA TGTGCCAGCAGTACACGGGACAGGGTACGGTTCGAGCAGTACTTC. The variable domain in full, completed from reference TRBV28 and TRBJ2-7, reads DVKVTQSSRYLVKRTGEKVFLECVQDMDHENMFWYRQDPGLGLRLIYFSYDVKMKEKGDIPEGYSVSREKKERFSLILESASTNQTSMYLCASSTRDRVRFEQYFGPGTRLTVT.

This clone was picked up one time. The V and J genes are TRBV30 and TRBJ2-1; 11 bases align to TRBD2. CDR1 is GTSNPN, CDR2 SVGIG, per germline (reference sequence). The length of the CDR3 is 15 residues. V was clipped by 3 bases and J by 6 bases; unmatched bases: 7. The CDR3 protein is CAWSKGLAGANEQFF. The CDR3 nucleotides read TGTGCCTGGAGCAAAGGACTAGCGGGTGCCAATGAGCAGTTCTTC.

DNA for the CDR3: TGCGCCAGCAGCAGATTGACAGTGGGCTACGAGCAGTACTTC. Amino acids: CASSRLTVGYEQYF. The rearrangement links TRBV5-1 to TRBJ2-7, with a possible D match to TRBD1 (5 bases). CDR1 SGHRS and CDR2 YFSETQ come from the germline V gene. Between the trimmed V and J ends, which lost 4 bases and 3 bases, there was a span of 14 bases. The CDR3 runs to 14 residues.

A few counts support this clone. The chain recombines TRBV4-3 with TRBJ2-4, with a tentative D call TRBD2 (6 bases). The length of the CDR3 is 17 residues. Trimming pared 2 bases from V and 7 bases from J, leaving 21 bases between. Germline V gene lookup returns CDR1 LGHNA and CDR2 YSLEER. CDR3 loop: CASSQTVVPGGVNIQYF. CDR3 coding DNA: TGCGCCAGCAGCCAAACCGTCGTCCCCGGCGGGGTGAACATTCAGTACTTC.